Sequencing of this T cell receptor (beta chain) was carried out in a study of blood T cell repertoires in COVID-19. At the level of the study: The cDNA or gDNA used as material had been derived from T cells, B-cell-depleted T cells, or PBMCs.

The authors' processing: Amplification of reference gene primers was used by the study to estimate nucleated cell counts. Method: immunoSEQ multiplex PCR; TCRdb's copy keeps in-frame clones and lacks some. That table is the source of V, J and clone size, and D and trimming were worked out from the DNA. The sample lists under 150,000 clones, more than 65% occurring once. The trim removed 6 bases at V and 3 bases at J, leaving 3 bases unmatched. The CDR3 length is 13 residues. This TCR came from a man aged 45-60 years with acute or convalescent COVID-19. The material sequenced was peripheral blood. V and J are TRBV12-3 or TRBV12-4 and TRBJ1-1, with 8 bases identical to TRBD1. CDR3 loop: CASRWTGYTEAFF. For the CDR3, the DNA is TGTGCCAGCAGGTGGACAGGGTACACTGAAGCTTTCTTT.